Listed below are T cell receptor beta chains from one sample, sequenced in a study of T cell responses to AZD1222 COVID-19 vaccine. The table came from immunoSEQ multiplex PCR; TCRdb's copy has only in-frame clones and leaves some out. Of 110,000 or so clones in the sample, about 90% were seen once. The sample in question was peripheral blood, obtained on day 0 of AZD1222 vaccination. Receptors originate from an adult in good health. The CDR3 runs from the conserved cysteine through the conserved F or W. A D gene is named only where the DNA matches it firmly.

CASSPPPALNSPLHF	TRBV28	NA	TRBJ1-6
CASSTRPASYEQYF	TRBV11-2	NA	TRBJ2-7
CASSLGVYEQYF	TRBV11-2	NA	TRBJ2-7
CASSVTANYGYTF	TRBV7-2	NA	TRBJ1-2
CASSFRDTEAFF	TRBV28	NA	TRBJ1-1
CASSPYTIGLPQHF	TRBV7-9	NA	TRBJ1-5
CASGRDPLYEQYF	TRBV12-3/TRBV12-4	NA	TRBJ2-7
CASSLIGSGNTIYF	TRBV5-6	NA	TRBJ1-3
CASSQLLAGVYEQYF	TRBV4-1	TRBD2	TRBJ2-7
CASSVESRVYTEAFF	TRBV9	NA	TRBJ1-1
CASSLRGTEAFF	TRBV28	NA	TRBJ1-1
CASSPRRERGQPQHF	TRBV19	NA	TRBJ1-5
CASSMDRGRKAFF	TRBV7-3	TRBD1	TRBJ1-1
CASSEAEVTEAFF	TRBV2	NA	TRBJ1-1
CASGRDGGRLYGYTF	TRBV12-5	NA	TRBJ1-2
CASSQGVTNYGYTF	TRBV4-2	NA	TRBJ1-2
CASSDRRQGVGGYTF	TRBV7-2	TRBD1	TRBJ1-2
CASSFLAGETGELFF	TRBV5-1	TRBD2	TRBJ2-2
CASSLAAAGTGELFF	TRBV7-2	NA	TRBJ2-2
CASSLEPGRGVREQFF	TRBV5-4	NA	TRBJ2-1
CASTTTIGTGGYEQYF	TRBV4-2	TRBD1	TRBJ2-7
CASFQREGYTDTQYF	TRBV2	TRBD2	TRBJ2-3
CASTSRLAGDEQFF	TRBV19	TRBD2	TRBJ2-1
CASRASGSPYNEQFF	TRBV3-1/TRBV3-2	TRBD2	TRBJ2-1
CASSPQLAGGRDTQYF	TRBV7-3	TRBD2	TRBJ2-3
CASSLDRGNEQFF	TRBV3-1/TRBV3-2	TRBD1	TRBJ2-1
CATSRGLGATGELFF	TRBV15	NA	TRBJ2-2
CASTQISGAYNEQFF	TRBV7-2	NA	TRBJ2-1
CASSLSGVNEKLFF	TRBV5-8	NA	TRBJ1-4
CASSLGRGRDNEQFF	TRBV7-2	NA	TRBJ2-1
CASSLGLGEKLFF	TRBV18	NA	TRBJ1-4
CASSLYLGRGNTIYF	TRBV7-2	NA	TRBJ1-3
CASSVGGRNYGYTF	TRBV14	NA	TRBJ1-2
CATLVAGTDTQYF	TRBV7-9	NA	TRBJ2-3
CASSLYRQGRTEAFF	TRBV3-1/TRBV3-2	TRBD1	TRBJ1-1
CASRLNMNTEAFF	TRBV5-1	NA	TRBJ1-1
CATSRVERAPANEQFF	TRBV15	NA	TRBJ2-1
CASSRETNYGYTF	TRBV28	NA	TRBJ1-2
CASSEVYEQYF	TRBV2	NA	TRBJ2-7
CASSWTGSTNEKLFF	TRBV5-6	TRBD1	TRBJ1-4
CASSQSGAGNTIYF	TRBV3-1/TRBV3-2	NA	TRBJ1-3
CASSRGSFDEQYF	TRBV7-9	NA	TRBJ2-7
CASGPETGQGDNQPQHF	TRBV12-5	TRBD1	TRBJ1-5
CASSSGRNNEQFF	TRBV7-2	NA	TRBJ2-1
CASSHRQGTGAYFANYGYTF	TRBV19	TRBD1	TRBJ1-2
CAFLNDGFGDYGYTF	TRBV30	NA	TRBJ1-2
CASSFGTGGWMNTEAFF	TRBV5-5	TRBD1	TRBJ1-1
CASSLPAVGLAENEQFF	TRBV7-9	TRBD2	TRBJ2-1
CASRRGTTEAFF	TRBV6-5	NA	TRBJ1-1
CASSEGPTEAFF	TRBV6-5	NA	TRBJ1-1
CASSTPGHIDTQYF	TRBV19	NA	TRBJ2-3
CASSASGGYGYTF	TRBV6-5	NA	TRBJ1-2